The sequence of this T cell receptor beta chain was determined in a study of control samples from healthy donors and cancer patients. This CDR3 contains 14 residues. V lost 4 bases to trimming and J lost 3 bases, with 9 bases between them. CDR1 is SNHLY, CDR2 FYNNEI, per germline. Assay used: immunoSEQ multiplex PCR; TCRdb lists only in-frame clones, some missing. The sample has some 78,000 clones; roughly nine tenths are singletons. V is TRBV2 and J is TRBJ1-4; no clear D gene. Source material: blood. The sequence came from a woman aged 55 to 70 in good health. CDR3 nucleotides: TGTGCCAGCAGTGTATACAACTCTAATGAAAAACTGTTTTTT. This gives the protein CASSVYNSNEKLFF. Complete variable domain (other parts from reference TRBV2 and TRBJ1-4): EPEVTQTPSHQVTQMGQEVILRCVPISNHLYFYWYRQILGQKVEFLVSFYNNEISEKSEIFDDQFSVERPDGSNFTLKIRSTKLEDSAMYFCASSVYNSNEKLFFGSGTQLSVL.